A selection of T cell receptor beta chains follows, all from one sample in a study of molecular identifiers for immune sequencing clone quantification. MiXCR, applied by TCRdb to the PCR reads, yields one record per CDR3 protein. In the table there are about 36,000 distinct CDR3 sequences, around a sixth of which are singletons. Specimen: naive CD8+ T cells from blood, with Jurkat cell RNA spiked in. Source of these receptors: a human donor in good health. Some libraries in this study had Jurkat cell RNA spiked in. Both conserved end residues are part of each CDR3. The D gene is left open where the match is weak. Not all rows give a size; the values are once, few, many and, for expanded clones, a class.

D,J,size,V,CDR3,DNA
TRBD2,TRBJ2-1,many,TRBV5-1,CASSLRTSGAYYNEQFF,TGCGCCAGCAGCTTGCGGACTAGCGGAGCTTACTACAATGAGCAGTTCTTC
TRBD2,TRBJ2-4,many,TRBV5-5,CASSSLAGGLNIQYF,TGTGCCAGCAGCTCCCTAGCGGGAGGGCTGAACATTCAGTACTTC
.,TRBJ2-1,many,TRBV27,CATRGYEQFF,TGTGCCACACGGGGGTACGAGCAGTTCTTC
TRBD1,TRBJ1-1,many,TRBV4-1,CASSLDRGTEAFF,TGCGCCAGCAGCCTCGACAGGGGCACTGAAGCTTTCTTT
TRBD1,TRBJ1-4,many,TRBV7-2,CASSREGQGANKKLFF,TGTGCCAGCAGCCGAGAGGGACAGGGGGCAAATAAAAAACTGTTTTTT
.,TRBJ2-7,few,TRBV18,CASSPPTYEQYF,TGTGCCAGCTCACCACCCACCTACGAGCAGTACTTC
.,TRBJ2-7,many,TRBV2,CASGLGGEQYF,TGTGCCAGTGGACTAGGGGGCGAGCAGTACTTC
.,TRBJ2-7,many,TRBV7-9,CASSPDGSYEQYF,TGTGCCAGCAGCCCGGACGGCTCCTACGAGCAGTACTTC
TRBD1,TRBJ2-2,few,TRBV7-6,CVSRDRDANTGELFF,TGTGTCAGCAGGGACAGGGACGCGAACACCGGGGAGCTGTTTTTT
.,TRBJ2-7,few,TRBV7-9,CASSLKNEQYF,TGTGCCAGCAGCTTAAAGAACGAGCAGTACTTC
TRBD2,TRBJ2-7,many,TRBV12-3/TRBV12-4,CASRGTSGTHEQYF,TGTGCCAGCAGGGGGACTAGCGGGACCCACGAGCAGTACTTC
TRBD1,TRBJ1-3,.,TRBV7-6,CASRHSTGGSGNTIYF,TGTGCCAGCAGACACAGCACAGGGGGCTCTGGAAACACCATATATTTT
.,TRBJ2-5,many,TRBV7-9,CASSLARLVETQYF,TGTGCCAGCAGCTTAGCAAGGCTGGTGGAGACCCAGTACTTC
.,TRBJ1-4,many,TRBV6-2/TRBV6-3,CASSRISNPGKLFF,TGTGCCAGCAGCCGGATTAGCAACCCCGGAAAACTGTTTTTT
TRBD1,TRBJ2-7,many,TRBV28,CASRARDRRSYEQYF,TGTGCCAGCAGGGCCCGGGACAGGAGATCCTACGAGCAGTACTTC
.,TRBJ2-7,few,TRBV9,CASSVDFPSQYEQYF,TGTGCCAGCAGCGTAGATTTCCCTTCCCAATACGAGCAGTACTTC
.,TRBJ1-4,.,TRBV4-2,CASSHGAVFNGKLFF,TGTGCCAGCAGCCATGGGGCAGTCTTCAACGGAAAACTGTTTTTT
.,TRBJ2-7,many,TRBV25-1,CASSESRGHLEQYF,TGTGCCAGCAGTGAAAGTAGAGGACACCTAGAGCAGTACTTC
TRBD2,TRBJ2-1,.,TRBV25-1,CASSEYERPGRRYNEQFF,TGTGCCAGCAGTGAGTATGAGAGACCCGGGAGGCGCTACAATGAGCAGTTCTTC
TRBD2,TRBJ2-1,many,TRBV9,CASAGGAPHSGRPSLLNEQFF,TGTGCCAGCGCCGGAGGCGCGCCCCATAGCGGGAGGCCCTCATTACTCAATGAGCAGTTCTTC
TRBD2,TRBJ2-7,many,TRBV28,CASSLFLAGAYEQYF,TGTGCCAGCAGTTTGTTTCTTGCGGGAGCCTACGAGCAGTACTTC
.,TRBJ2-3,medium-sized,TRBV15,CATSPGSDTQYF,TGTGCCACCTCCCCGGGCTCAGATACGCAGTATTTT